The 17 T cell receptor beta chains listed next were all sequenced from one sample in a study of blood T cell repertoires in COVID-19. Using immunoSEQ multiplex PCR, the repertoire was profiled, and TCRdb retains in-frame clones only, with some absent. Of around 150,000 clones listed, about 87% were seen once; the top ten hold around 4%. The specimen was peripheral blood. These receptors were collected from an older woman who had recovered from COVID-19.

The J gene is TRBJ1-4, the V gene TRBV27, with D possibly matching TRBD1 (6 bases). The CDR3 has 16 amino acids. The V gene lost 3 bases and the J gene lost 4 bases, with 15 bases spanning the gap. Germline CDR1 MNHEY, CDR2 SMNVEV (reference sequence). This CDR3 reads CASSFSHRASNEKLFF. The CDR3 DNA reads TGTGCCAGCAGTTTTAGCCACAGGGCCAGTAATGAAAAACTGTTTTTT.

This chain uses TRBV3-1 (or the pseudogene TRBV3-2) with TRBJ2-1; D gene uncertain. The CDR3 sequence is 15 residues long. V lost 0 bases, J lost 2 bases, and 8 bases lay in between. Per germline, CDR1 LGHDT and CDR2 YNNKEL (reference sequence). The CDR3 region has the DNA TGTGCCAGCAGCCAAGATCTCTCCCCCTACAATGAGCAGTTCTTC. Its protein is CASSQDLSPYNEQFF.

This clone was seen a handful of times. This chain's CDR3 is CASSDGGEAETQYF. The CDR3 nucleotides are TGCGCCAGCAGTGATGGGGGGGAGGCAGAGACCCAGTACTTC. This chain connects TRBV10-2 to TRBJ2-5, with TRBD2 matching over 7 bases. Germline-derived CDR1 and CDR2 are WSHSY and SAAADI. The J segment lost 4 bases and the V segment lost 3 bases, leaving 5 bases of the junction unmatched. This CDR3 is 14 amino acids long.

This clone was counted a single time. The J gene is TRBJ2-1, the V gene TRBV7-9; TRBD2 agrees at 11 bases. Germline CDR1 and CDR2: SEHNR and FQNEAQ (reference sequence). V gave up 5 bases and J gave up 10 bases; unmatched junction bases: 1. The CDR3 is made up of 12 amino acids. This CDR3 is CASSRTSGEQFF. The CDR3 DNA is TGTGCCAGCAGCCGGACTAGCGGGGAGCAGTTCTTC.

This clone was seen just once. CDR3 bases: TGTGCCAGCAGCTTACGGTTGGCGGGGGGCCCCGGGGAGCTGTTTTTT. This sequence encodes CASSLRLAGGPGELFF. The V and J genes are TRBV11-3 and TRBJ2-2; 8 bases are shared with TRBD2. The trim removed 2 bases at V and 6 bases at J, leaving 8 bases unmatched. The CDR3 loop spans 16 amino acids. Looked up from germline, CDR1 is SGHNT and CDR2 is YENEEA.

The chain has TRBV4-3 and TRBJ1-6; no definite D call. V was pared by 0 bases and J by 2 bases, with 14 bases between. CDR3 size: 18 residues. CDR1 is LGHNA and CDR2 is YSLEER in the germline V gene. The CDR3 DNA reads as TGCGCCAGCAGCCAAGAGTGGGGAGGAGGGACCTATAATTCACCCCTCCACTTT. Its translation is CASSQEWGGGTYNSPLHF.

The CDR3 is CASSPDRPSGANVLTF. CDR3 coding DNA: TGTGCCAGCAGCCCGGACAGGCCCTCTGGGGCCAACGTCCTGACTTTC. This sequence joins TRBV5-4 and TRBJ2-6, with TRBD1 matching 7 bases. The germline V gene has CDR1 SGHNT and CDR2 YYREEE (reference sequence). CDR3 length: 16 amino acids. V shed 4 bases, J shed 0 bases, and the junction held 4 bases outside the gene matches.

V usage is TRBV7-9 and J usage is TRBJ1-6; TRBD1 might be the D (5 bases). Germline CDR1 reads SEHNR; CDR2 reads FQNEAQ (reference sequence). Trimming left V 2 bases short and J 9 bases short, with 11 bases between. The CDR3 is 14 amino acids. The CDR3 protein is CASSLQAGLSPLHF. The CDR3, as DNA: TGTGCCAGCAGCTTACAGGCAGGGCTTTCACCCCTCCACTTT.

This chain joins TRBV6-5 and TRBJ2-3; TRBD2 aligns across 10 bases. This CDR3 has 15 amino acids. V shed 7 bases, J shed 1 base, and the junction held 5 bases outside the gene matches. CDR1 MNHEY and CDR2 SVGAGI come from the germline V gene. CDR3 sequence reads: CASNLAGAGTDTQYF. In DNA, the CDR3 is TGTGCCAGCAATCTAGCGGGGGCCGGCACAGATACGCAGTATTTT.

V is TRBV7-2 and J is TRBJ2-7, with 8 bases matching TRBD2. The trim removed 0 bases at V and 3 bases at J, leaving 4 bases unmatched. CDR3 length: 15 residues. Germline V CDR1 and CDR2: SGHTA, FQGNSA. CDR3 nucleotides: TGTGCCAGCAGCTTAGCTAGCGGGGCTGGCTACGAGCAGTACTTC. It translates to CASSLASGAGYEQYF.

V is TRBV2 and J is TRBJ2-1, with 11 bases identical to TRBD2. This CDR3 has 16 residues. Germline lookup yields CDR1 SNHLY and CDR2 FYNNEI. V was clipped by 3 bases and J by 6 bases; unmatched bases: 7. Here the CDR3 DNA reads TGTGCCAGCAGTGATCCCCTAGCGGGGGGTAGCAATGAGCAGTTCTTC. Encoded protein: CASSDPLAGGSNEQFF.

The chain has TRBV5-1 and TRBJ2-5; weak D call: TRBD1 (7 bases). CDR1 SGHRS and CDR2 YFSETQ come from the germline V gene. The CDR3 covers 15 residues. The germline V and J ends were trimmed by 0 bases and 5 bases, with 14 bases remaining between them. CDR3 sequence reads: CASSLAATGRETQYF. CDR3 DNA: TGCGCCAGCAGCTTGGCCGCGACAGGGAGGGAGACCCAGTACTTC.

This clone was observed a single time. The chain uses TRBV6-1 and TRBJ1-2; D gene ambiguous. The V gene lost 2 bases and the J gene lost 5 bases, with 15 bases spanning the gap. Per the germline V gene, CDR1 is MNHNS and CDR2 is SASEGT. The CDR3 extends over 15 amino acids. This chain's CDR3 is CASSEISTVPYGYTF. In DNA form, the CDR3 reads TGTGCCAGCAGTGAAATTTCTACAGTTCCATATGGCTACACCTTC.

The J gene is TRBJ1-1, the V gene TRBV28; maybe TRBD1 (5 bases). V was clipped by 5 bases and J by 4 bases, with 14 bases between them. The CDR3 spans 14 residues. From germline, CDR1 is MDHEN and CDR2 SYDVKM. CDR3 sequence: CASSRSGSLTEAFF. CDR3 in DNA: TGTGCCAGCAGTCGCTCAGGGTCTCTCACTGAAGCTTTCTTT.

This clone has only one observation. The chain uses TRBV29-1 and TRBJ1-3; TRBD1 matches at 7 bases. The CDR3 totals 15 residues. Germline V gene sequence: CDR1 SQVTM, CDR2 ANQGSEA. Losses at the gene ends were 5 bases for V and 0 bases for J; bases not matched to a gene: 7. CDR3 residues: CSVSTGASSGNTIYF. CDR3 coding DNA: TGCAGCGTTTCTACAGGGGCCAGCTCTGGAAACACCATATATTTT. The variable domain in full, with the rest retrieved from reference TRBV29-1 and TRBJ1-3, is SAVISQKPSRDICQRGTSLTIQCQVDSQVTMMFWYRQQPGQSLTLIATANQGSEATYESGFVIDKFPISRPNLTFSTLTVSNMSPEDSSIYLCSVSTGASSGNTIYFGEGSWLTVV.

CDR3 nucleotides: TGTGCCAGCAGCGCCCGGGACAGAGCCGAAAAACTGTTTTTT. It yields the protein CASSARDRAEKLFF. V usage is TRBV6-5 and J usage is TRBJ1-4; 7 bases are a match to TRBD1. From germline, CDR1 is MNHEY and CDR2 SVGAGI. With 6 bases clipped from V and 8 bases from J, the junction kept 9 bases outside the gene matches. The CDR3 runs to 14 residues.

Of note for this clone: One end of the junction varies from germline; a read error may be responsible. The chain has TRBV28 and TRBJ1-2; possible D gene TRBD1, 6 bases. Germline loops: CDR1 MDHEN, CDR2 SYDVKM. The CDR3 consists of 13 residues. CDR3 coding DNA: TGTGCCAGCAGTTCCGGGTACAGGGAATCCATCGGCTTC. Amino acid sequence: CASSSGYRESIGF.